Listed below are T cell receptor beta chains from one sample, sequenced in a study of beta chain features in type 1 diabetes. Clones were read by immunoSEQ multiplex PCR, and TCRdb kept only the in-frame ones, dropping some. This sample has under 400,000 clones, with 13% to 15% found just once. Sequenced input: central memory CD4+ T cells from blood. The receptors here all came from a young man in good health. Both conserved end residues are part of each CDR3. A D gene is named only where the DNA matches it firmly. Clone sizes are given selectively: once, few, many, or a class where the clone is expanded.

TGCGCCAGCAGCTTGTTAGGTGGAACCAACACCGGGGAGCTGTTTTTT,CASSLLGGTNTGELFF,.,TRBV5-1,TRBJ2-2,.
TGCAGCGTACTAAGGAAGGGAAACTATGAGGGCTACACCTTC,CSVLRKGNYEGYTF,few,TRBV29-1,TRBJ1-2,.
TGTGCCAGCAGCTTAGGAACAGGGGGCGCAGGGGGCTACACCTTC,CASSLGTGGAGGYTF,few,TRBV7-8,TRBJ1-2,TRBD1
TGTGCAAGTCGCTTAGGGTTCCGGGACAGGGGATCGTATGGCTACACCTTC,CASRLGFRDRGSYGYTF,few,TRBV12-2,TRBJ1-2,.
TGTGCCAGCGGTCACGGGACAGATGAGTACTTC,CASGHGTDEYF,.,TRBV6-6,TRBJ2-4,TRBD1
TGTGCCAGCAGCGAAACCGGGACAGGGGGCACAGATACGCAGTATTTT,CASSETGTGGTDTQYF,.,TRBV6-4,TRBJ2-3,TRBD1
TGCGCCAGCTCCTTCGGTCGGACAGATACGCAGTATTTT,CASSFGRTDTQYF,few,TRBV4-1,TRBJ2-3,.
TGTGCCAGCAGCTTAAGGTTGTCAGCGGGGGGGTCAGAGACCCAGTACTTC,CASSLRLSAGGSETQYF,.,TRBV7-2,TRBJ2-5,TRBD2
TGTGCCATCGAAACAAGGGGCCAAGAGACCCAGTACTTC,CAIETRGQETQYF,many,TRBV5-4,TRBJ2-5,.
TGTGCCAGCAGCGTAGCTACCCATAATTCACCCCTCCACTTT,CASSVATHNSPLHF,.,TRBV9,TRBJ1-6,.
TGTGCCAGCAGCTTAACCGTCCCCCCAGATACGCAGTATTTT,CASSLTVPPDTQYF,few,TRBV7-3,TRBJ2-3,.
TGTGCCACCGGTCGAGGGGGCTACACCTTC,CATGRGGYTF,.,TRBV6-6,TRBJ1-2,.
TGTGCCAGCAGCCCCGACTATAGATCCTACAATGAGCAGTTCTTC,CASSPDYRSYNEQFF,few,TRBV5-5,TRBJ2-1,.
TGTGCCATCAAAGGGGGTAGCTCCTACAATGAGCAGTTCTTC,CAIKGGSSYNEQFF,.,TRBV6-5,TRBJ2-1,.
TGTGCCACCAGCAAGGAGAGGTACAAATCCTACGAGCAGTACTTC,CATSKERYKSYEQYF,.,TRBV15,TRBJ2-7,.
TGTGCCAGCAGCCCGGGACAGGGATCGAACACTGAAGCTTTCTTT,CASSPGQGSNTEAFF,.,TRBV11-2,TRBJ1-1,TRBD1
TGTGCCAGCTCACCCTCAGCTATTTCCTACGAGCAGTACTTC,CASSPSAISYEQYF,few,TRBV18,TRBJ2-7,.
TGCGCCAGCAGCGCCGGGGGGCAACGCACAGATACGCAGTATTTT,CASSAGGQRTDTQYF,.,TRBV5-1,TRBJ2-3,.
TGTGCCAGCAGCTCTGGGACTAGCGGGGTTCAAGAGACCCAGTACTTC,CASSSGTSGVQETQYF,few,TRBV5-4,TRBJ2-5,TRBD2
TGTGCCAGCATAGGATGGAAAAACACTGAAGCTTTCTTT,CASIGWKNTEAFF,few,TRBV28,TRBJ1-1,.
TGTGCCACCAGGGACGGGTCCAATCAGCCCCAGCATTTT,CATRDGSNQPQHF,few,TRBV27,TRBJ1-5,.
TGTGCCAGTAGTATAACGGGGGGAGGCACTGAAGCTTTCTTT,CASSITGGGTEAFF,.,TRBV19,TRBJ1-1,.
TGTGCCAGCAGCGTACACAGCAAGGAAAACATTCAGTACTTC,CASSVHSKENIQYF,.,TRBV11-3,TRBJ2-4,.
TGCGCCAGCAGCCAAGATCGGACAGGGTACACTGAAGCTTTCTTT,CASSQDRTGYTEAFF,.,TRBV4-3,TRBJ1-1,TRBD1
TGTGCCAGCAGTCTAGGGCACCCCACAGATACGCAGTATTTT,CASSLGHPTDTQYF,.,TRBV6-5,TRBJ2-3,.
TGTGCCAGCAGCGCAGAGCAGGGGAGCGGGGTCCGCACAGATACGCAGTATTTT,CASSAEQGSGVRTDTQYF,few,TRBV9,TRBJ2-3,.
TGTGCCAGCAGTGAATCCTGGGGAGGAACCGGGGAGCTGTTTTTT,CASSESWGGTGELFF,few,TRBV2,TRBJ2-2,.
TGTGCCTCCCGGGCAGGGGGAGTGGTCGAGCAGTACTTC,CASRAGGVVEQYF,.,TRBV5-1,TRBJ2-7,TRBD1
TGTGCCAGCAGCGTAGAGGCGGCAAGCTCTGGGGCCAACGTCCTGACTTTC,CASSVEAASSGANVLTF,.,TRBV9,TRBJ2-6,.
TGTGCCATCGCCGCAAGCCCCACCGGGGAGCTGTTTTTT,CAIAASPTGELFF,few,TRBV10-3,TRBJ2-2,.
TGCGCCAGCAGCTTCGGTTCAATTGGCGACACTGAAGCTTTCTTT,CASSFGSIGDTEAFF,.,TRBV5-1,TRBJ1-1,.
TGTGCCAGCAGCTTAGGCACAGGGAAACAGCCCCAGCATTTT,CASSLGTGKQPQHF,few,TRBV7-9,TRBJ1-5,.
TGTGCCAGCAGTTACGGGCGGCATCAGTTCTTC,CASSYGRHQFF,.,TRBV6-6,TRBJ2-1,.
TGCGCCAGCAGCCAAGATTCGCCGGGAGGAAACACCATATATTTT,CASSQDSPGGNTIYF,.,TRBV4-3,TRBJ1-3,.
TGTGCTAGCAGCCTTGACAGGAACACTGAAGCTTTCTTT,CASSLDRNTEAFF,.,TRBV7-7,TRBJ1-1,.
TGTGCCAGCAGTGGGGGACTAGCGGTACAAGAGACCCAGTACTTC,CASSGGLAVQETQYF,.,TRBV2,TRBJ2-5,TRBD2
TGTGCCAGCAGCCAAGAGCCTGATCAGCCCCAGCATTTT,CASSQEPDQPQHF,.,TRBV7-9,TRBJ1-5,.
TGCGCCAGCAGCCATCAAGACAGACACAATGAGCAGTTCTTC,CASSHQDRHNEQFF,few,TRBV4-3,TRBJ2-1,.
TGTGCCAGCAGAAGGACTAGCGGGCCCTACGAGCAGTACTTC,CASRRTSGPYEQYF,.,TRBV6-6,TRBJ2-7,TRBD2
TGTGCCAGCAGCTCCGATCTGGCGGCCCGCGGCAATGAGCAGTTCTTC,CASSSDLAARGNEQFF,.,TRBV7-2,TRBJ2-1,.
TGTGCCAGCTCGAGGGCCGCGAACACCGGGGAGCTGTTTTTT,CASSRAANTGELFF,many,TRBV18,TRBJ2-2,.
TGTGCCAGCAGTTATATACAGGACACTGAAGCTTTCTTT,CASSYIQDTEAFF,few,TRBV6-6,TRBJ1-1,.
TGTGCCAGCAGCTCTAACTATGGCTACACCTTC,CASSSNYGYTF,.,TRBV7-8,TRBJ1-2,.
TGCGCCAGCAGCCAAGTGGGCAGGCCTTACGAGCAGTACTTC,CASSQVGRPYEQYF,.,TRBV4-1,TRBJ2-7,.
TGTGCCAGCAGTCTGACGGGCGTCGAAAGCTATGGCTACACCTTC,CASSLTGVESYGYTF,.,TRBV6-6,TRBJ1-2,.
TGTGCCAGCAGAGGACAGGGGGCGCGAGGTCAGCCCCAGCATTTT,CASRGQGARGQPQHF,.,TRBV27,TRBJ1-5,TRBD1